This T cell receptor beta chain was found in a study of cytomegalovirus exposure and HLA in healthy donors. Study summary: Early on, a data release was issued that held approximately 78 million unique TCRs from HLA-typed donors.

Germline values: CDR1 LNHDA, CDR2 SQIVND (reference sequence). The ends lost 7 bases at V and 2 bases at J; junction bases unmatched: 8. The CDR3 is 15 residues long. Study-wide results and limits: Several of the most significant clusters appeared, in a later analysis, to be linked to common viral pathogens.

Of note for this clone: Its antigen is still unknown.

A multiplex PCR was run with 60 Vbeta primers and 13 Jbeta primers. As handled by the study authors: An analysis performed later counted 81 million or so unique TCR beta chains (around 9.9 million of them shared). Method: immunoSEQ multiplex PCR; TCRdb's copy keeps in-frame clones and lacks some. From that table come the V and J calls and clone size; the DNA was used to work out D and trimming. Of about 190,000 clones in the sample, 65% to 90% were seen once. The chain has TRBV19 and TRBJ2-1; 7 nucleotides align to TRBD2. The source is a man in his forties or fifties in good health and CMV-seropositive. The specimen was PBMCs. In DNA, the CDR3 is TGTGCCAGTACCCTGGGGAGGGCGGCCTACAATGAGCAGTTCTTC. As protein: CASTLGRAAYNEQFF.